Presented here are 24 T cell receptor beta chains from one specimen sequenced in a study of PD-L1 blockade in urothelial cancer. Sequenced by immunoSEQ multiplex PCR; TCRdb stores in-frame clones only, minus some. This table has about 32,000 clones, about nine tenths appearing once. Source: PBMCs, taken around atezolizumab (anti-PD-L1) treatment. Receptors originate from a man aged 45-65 years with urothelial cancer.

This rearrangement joins TRBV10-2 to TRBJ2-3; D is possibly TRBD2 (6 bases). CDR3 length equals 17 residues. CDR1 is WSHSY, CDR2 SAAADI, per germline. V lost 3 bases and J lost 2, with 18 bases in between. The CDR3 sequence: CASSEAGPRGPTDTQYF. CDR3 DNA sequence: TGCGCCAGCAGTGAAGCGGGCCCTAGAGGCCCCACAGATACGCAGTATTTT.

The gene calls are TRBV6-1 and TRBJ1-5; 7 bases line up with TRBD1. After removal of 6 bases from V and 3 bases from J, the junction contained 8 bases not matched to a gene. The CDR3 spans 15 residues. Germline V gene data show CDR1 as MNHNS and CDR2 as SASEGT. DNA of the CDR3: TGTGCCAGCAGCCAAAGGACAGGATTCAATCAGCCCCAGCATTTT. Translated: CASSQRTGFNQPQHF.

This clone was recorded once. V is TRBV5-1 and J is TRBJ2-7; possible D gene TRBD1, 5 bases. The CDR3 extends over 12 amino acids. V lost 4 bases to trimming and J lost 7 bases, with 12 bases between them. CDR1 is SGHRS, CDR2 YFSETQ, per germline. The CDR3 is CASSPSRVEQYF. The CDR3 nucleotides are TGCGCCAGCAGCCCGTCCAGGGTGGAGCAGTACTTC.

The J gene is TRBJ2-1, the V gene TRBV9; 9 bases fit TRBD2. The CDR3 extends over 16 amino acids. J gave up 4 bases and V 0 bases, and 5 bases lay outside the gene matches. CDR1 is SGDLS, CDR2 YYNGEE, per germline. The CDR3 reads CASSVVQRGAYNEQFF. The CDR3 DNA is TGTGCCAGCAGCGTAGTCCAGCGGGGGGCTTACAATGAGCAGTTCTTC.

A single count supports this clone. The chain recombines TRBV20-1 with TRBJ2-7; D perhaps matches TRBD1 (5 bases). Germline V gene sequence: CDR1 DFQATT, CDR2 SNEGSKA (reference sequence). V was cut by 7 bases and J by 0 bases, with 7 bases left in between. CDR3 size: 11 residues. The DNA of the CDR3 is TGCAGTGGGGGCTACTCCTACGAGCAGTACTTC. Amino acids: CSGGYSYEQYF.

The genes are TRBV5-1 and TRBJ2-1; D is unresolved. The length of the CDR3 is 14 residues. Germline CDR1 is SGHRS and CDR2 is YFSETQ. The V and J ends lost 4 bases and 4 bases respectively, with 12 bases between them. CDR3 DNA: TGCGCCAGCAGCAGCCCGGGTCTATACAATGAGCAGTTCTTC. This sequence encodes CASSSPGLYNEQFF.

The genes are TRBV15 and TRBJ1-5; D not resolved. Germline V gene lookup returns CDR1 LNHNV and CDR2 YYDKDF (reference sequence). V lost 2 bases, J lost 5 bases, and 13 bases lay in between. The CDR3 loop spans 15 amino acids. Here the CDR3 DNA reads TGTGCCACCAGCAGAATGTGGAGTCGCGATCAGCCCCAGCATTTT. It codes for CATSRMWSRDQPQHF.

The chain is built from TRBV5-1 and TRBJ2-2, with 8 nucleotides matching TRBD1. The length of the CDR3 is 18 residues. CDR1 SGHRS and CDR2 YFSETQ come from the germline V gene. After removal of 0 bases from V and 4 bases from J, the junction contained 11 bases not matched to a gene. The chain's CDR3 is CASSLAGGFFRGTGELFF. CDR3 nucleotides: TGCGCCAGCAGCTTGGCAGGGGGCTTCTTTCGGGGCACCGGGGAGCTGTTTTTT. Using reference TRBV5-1 and TRBJ2-2 for the parts outside the CDR3, the full variable domain is KAGVTQTPRYLIKTRGQQVTLSCSPISGHRSVSWYQQTPGQGLQFLFEYFSETQRNKGNFPGRFSGRQFSNSRSEMNVSTLELGDSALYLCASSLAGGFFRGTGELFFGEGSRLTVL.

The chain recombines TRBV6-1 with TRBJ1-5; 10 bases fit TRBD1. This CDR3 has 15 amino acids. V lost 4 bases and J lost 4; bases outside the gene matches: 4. Germline CDR1 is MNHNS and CDR2 is SASEGT. CDR3 nucleotides: TGTGCCAGCAGTGGGTCGGGACAGGGGAATCAGCCCCAGCATTTT. Translated: CASSGSGQGNQPQHF.

J is TRBJ1-5 and V is TRBV27; D is possibly TRBD1 (6 bases). CDR3 length: 15 residues. The V gene lost 6 bases and the J gene lost 7 bases, with 19 bases spanning the gap. Germline CDR1 and CDR2: MNHEY and SMNVEV (reference sequence). CDR3 coding DNA: TGTGCCAGCAGGTCAGTCCAGGGGAACGGGCAGCCCCAGCATTTT. This sequence encodes CASRSVQGNGQPQHF.

The gene calls are TRBV2 and TRBJ1-1; 7 bases are shared with TRBD1. J lost 4 bases, V lost 6 bases, and 5 bases had no gene match. CDR1 is SNHLY and CDR2 is FYNNEI in the germline V gene. The CDR3 is 13 amino acids. CDR3 sequence reads: CASRAGQSTEAFF. The CDR3 region has the DNA TGTGCCAGCAGGGCGGGACAGTCCACTGAAGCTTTCTTT.

The rearrangement links TRBV7-8 to TRBJ2-5; TRBD1 matches 9 bases. CDR1 is SGHVS, CDR2 FQNEAQ, per germline. This CDR3 contains 16 residues. The V and J ends lost 2 bases and 3 bases, in that order; junction bases with no gene match: 7. In DNA, the CDR3 is TGTGCCAGCAGCTTAAACACAGGGGGCAGGGAAGAGACCCAGTACTTC. Its protein is CASSLNTGGREETQYF.

The genes are TRBV5-1 and TRBJ1-2; no firm D call. The CDR3 runs to 15 residues. Trimming took off 0 bases at V and 3 bases at J, with 12 bases between the two ends. CDR1 is SGHRS and CDR2 is YFSETQ in the germline V gene. In nucleotides, the CDR3 is TGCGCCAGCAGCTTGGCCGGCGGTTCCGACTATGGCTACACCTTC. Translated, it gives CASSLAGGSDYGYTF. Combining the CDR3 with reference TRBV5-1 and TRBJ1-2 gives the whole variable domain KAGVTQTPRYLIKTRGQQVTLSCSPISGHRSVSWYQQTPGQGLQFLFEYFSETQRNKGNFPGRFSGRQFSNSRSEMNVSTLELGDSALYLCASSLAGGSDYGYTFGSGTRLTVV.

Only a few counts were recorded for this clone. This chain joins TRBV4-3 and TRBJ2-7; 11 nucleotides align to TRBD2. Germline CDR1 is LGHNA and CDR2 is YSLEER. The CDR3 is made up of 16 amino acids. The trim removed 1 base at V and 2 bases at J, leaving 4 bases unmatched. CDR3 in amino acids: CASSQVLGLAAYEQYF. CDR3 DNA: TGCGCCAGCAGCCAAGTCCTGGGACTAGCGGCCTACGAGCAGTACTTC.

The chain has TRBV5-4 and TRBJ2-7; 11 bases are shared with TRBD2. This CDR3 contains 14 residues. Unmatched junction bases numbered 3, after V lost 4 bases and J lost 3 bases. From germline, CDR1 is SGHNT and CDR2 YYREEE (reference sequence). CDR3 nucleotides: TGTGCCAGCAGCGTTACTAGCGGGGGCTACGAGCAGTACTTC. It codes for CASSVTSGGYEQYF.

This chain connects TRBV7-9 to TRBJ1-6; 8 bases line up with TRBD1. This CDR3 region has 16 residues. Looked up from germline, CDR1 is SEHNR and CDR2 is FQNEAQ (reference sequence). Trimming cost V 5 bases and J 3 bases; bases outside gene matches: 6. This chain's CDR3 is CASSPGQVNYNSPLHF. For the CDR3, the DNA is TGTGCCAGCAGCCCGGGACAGGTGAACTATAATTCACCCCTCCACTTT.

The V call is TRBV29-1, the J call TRBJ2-2, with 11 bases matching TRBD2. Germline loops: CDR1 SQVTM, CDR2 ANQGSEA. There are 16 residues in the CDR3. V shed 5 bases and J 7 bases; nucleotides not matched to a gene: 12. CDR3 sequence (DNA): TGCAGCGTTTCACAGATACTAGCGGGAGAGGTCGGGGAGCTGTTTTTT. Translating it yields CSVSQILAGEVGELFF.

This sequence joins TRBV7-9 and TRBJ2-7; D may be TRBD1 (5 bases). Trimming removed 0 bases at V and 0 bases at J, with 9 bases between. This CDR3 has 15 amino acids. The germline CDR1 and CDR2 sequences are SEHNR and FQNEAQ (reference sequence). The CDR3 sequence is CASSLALGDSYEQYF. CDR3 sequence (DNA): TGTGCCAGCAGCTTAGCGCTAGGGGACTCCTACGAGCAGTACTTC.

This chain connects TRBV29-1 to TRBJ2-7, with TRBD2 matching 13 bases. The length of the CDR3 is 13 residues. Trimming at V came to 6 bases and at J to 6 bases, leaving 5 bases not matched to a gene. The germline gives CDR1 SQVTM, CDR2 ANQGSEA. The CDR3 DNA is TGCAGCGTCCGGACTAGCGGGAGTTTCGAGCAGTACTTC. Amino acid sequence: CSVRTSGSFEQYF.

This chain links TRBV7-2 with TRBJ1-5, with a possible D match to TRBD1 (5 bases). The CDR3 is 15 residues long. V was pared by 4 bases and J by 2 bases, with 12 bases between. Germline CDR1 is SGHTA and CDR2 is FQGNSA. CDR3 coding DNA: TGTGCCAGCAGCTGGGGGGGATTTGGCAATCAGCCCCAGCATTTT. This gives the protein CASSWGGFGNQPQHF.

V is TRBV6-1 and J is TRBJ1-1, with 9 bases identical to TRBD1. V trimming: 3 bases; J trimming: 2 bases; junction bases outside the gene matches: 4. Germline CDR1 reads MNHNS; CDR2 reads SASEGT. The CDR3 has 15 residues. Written as DNA, the CDR3 is TGTGCCAGCAGTGAGTTGGACAGGGGTAACACTGAAGCTTTCTTT. Translating it yields CASSELDRGNTEAFF.

J is TRBJ1-1 and V is TRBV2, with 10 bases fitting TRBD1. With 6 bases clipped from V and 6 bases from J, the junction kept 10 bases outside the gene matches. The CDR3 loop spans 15 amino acids. Germline lookup yields CDR1 SNHLY and CDR2 FYNNEI. The CDR3 DNA reads as TGTGCCAGCAGAAACCCCGGGACAGGGGTCCCTGAAGCTTTCTTT. Protein: CASRNPGTGVPEAFF.

The V gene is TRBV6-1, the J gene TRBJ2-7; 14 bases are shared with TRBD2. The CDR3 has 15 residues. The germline gives CDR1 MNHNS, CDR2 SASEGT. After removal of 6 bases from V and 6 bases from J, the junction contained 7 bases not matched to a gene. CDR3 in DNA: TGTGCCAGCAGCCTGACTAGCGGGGGGGCCGGCGAGCAGTACTTC. It translates to CASSLTSGGAGEQYF.

The rearrangement links TRBV18 to TRBJ1-1, with a tentative D call TRBD1 (5 bases). Trimming pared 4 bases from V and 2 bases from J, leaving 8 bases between. The V gene's germline CDR1 is KGHSH and CDR2 LQKENI. This CDR3 is 13 amino acids long. The CDR3 DNA reads as TGTGCCAGCTCACGGACACCAAACACTGAAGCTTTCTTT. It codes for CASSRTPNTEAFF.